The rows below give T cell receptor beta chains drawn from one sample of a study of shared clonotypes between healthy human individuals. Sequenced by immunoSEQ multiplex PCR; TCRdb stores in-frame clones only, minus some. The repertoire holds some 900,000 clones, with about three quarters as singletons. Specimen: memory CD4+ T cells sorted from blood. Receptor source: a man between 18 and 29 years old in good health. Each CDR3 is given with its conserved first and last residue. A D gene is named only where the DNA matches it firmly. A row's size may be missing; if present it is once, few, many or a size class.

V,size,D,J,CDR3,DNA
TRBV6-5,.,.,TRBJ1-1,CASSRQTNTEAFF,TGTGCCAGCAGTAGACAGACGAACACTGAAGCTTTCTTT
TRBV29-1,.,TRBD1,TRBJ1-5,CSVAGQPNQPQHF,TGCAGCGTTGCGGGACAGCCAAATCAGCCCCAGCATTTT
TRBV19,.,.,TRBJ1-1,CASSTESAQNTEAFF,TGTGCCAGTAGTACCGAGAGTGCCCAGAACACTGAAGCTTTCTTT
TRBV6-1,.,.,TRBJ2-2,CASSEDVRFTGELFF,TGTGCCAGCAGTGAAGACGTCAGATTTACCGGGGAGCTGTTTTTT
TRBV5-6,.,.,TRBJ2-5,CASSRTVGLKETQYF,TGTGCCAGCAGCCGGACCGTGGGGCTCAAGGAGACCCAGTACTTC
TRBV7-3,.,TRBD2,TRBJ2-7,CASSLAGGSYSEQYF,TGTGCCAGCAGCTTAGCGGGGGGGAGCTACAGCGAGCAGTACTTC
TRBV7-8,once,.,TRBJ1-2,CASSFGTKEGLNYGYTF,TGTGCCAGCAGCTTTGGTACAAAGGAGGGACTAAACTATGGCTACACCTTC
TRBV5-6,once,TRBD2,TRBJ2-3,CASSRNPGLVRTDTQYF,TGTGCCAGCAGCCGGAATCCGGGACTAGTCCGCACAGATACGCAGTATTTT
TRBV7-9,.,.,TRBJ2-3,CASSLAHSTDTQYF,TGTGCCAGCAGCTTAGCACACAGCACAGATACGCAGTATTTT
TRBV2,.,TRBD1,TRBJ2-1,CASSPPGTGGYNEQFF,TGTGCCAGCAGCCCCCCAGGGACAGGGGGCTACAATGAGCAGTTCTTC
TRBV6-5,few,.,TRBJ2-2,CASSGRNTGELFF,TGTGCCAGCAGTGGCAGGAACACCGGGGAGCTGTTTTTT
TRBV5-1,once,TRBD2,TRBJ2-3,CASSPATSGTDTQYF,TGCGCCAGCAGCCCCGCGACTAGCGGGACAGATACGCAGTATTTT
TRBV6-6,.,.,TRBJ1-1,CASSPRGRLNTEAFF,TGTGCCAGCAGTCCTCGCGGGAGGCTGAACACTGAAGCTTTCTTT
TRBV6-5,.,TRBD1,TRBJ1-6,CASSSADRGVFGLHF,TGTGCCAGCAGTTCTGCGGACAGGGGTGTTTTTGGCCTCCACTTT
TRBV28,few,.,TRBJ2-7,CASSPMGIWSSYEQYF,TGTGCCAGCAGTCCCATGGGAATATGGAGCTCCTACGAGCAGTACTTC
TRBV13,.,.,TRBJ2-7,CASSVGIRATYEQYF,TGTGCCAGCAGCGTTGGAATCAGGGCAACCTACGAGCAGTACTTC
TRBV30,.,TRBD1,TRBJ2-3,CAWSVQGADTQYF,TGTGCCTGGAGTGTACAGGGGGCAGATACGCAGTATTTT
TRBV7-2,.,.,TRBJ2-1,CASSLVSVAARGEQFF,TGTGCCAGCAGCTTAGTTTCTGTGGCAGCGAGGGGGGAGCAGTTCTTC
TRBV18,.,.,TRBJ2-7,CASSPLAGTGEQYF,TGTGCCAGCTCACCACTTGCGGGAACAGGGGAGCAGTACTTC
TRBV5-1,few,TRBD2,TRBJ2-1,CASSPGTSGYNEQFF,TGCGCCAGCAGCCCCGGGACTAGCGGGTACAATGAGCAGTTCTTC
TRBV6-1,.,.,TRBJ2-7,CASRSGTFYEQYF,TGTGCCAGCAGATCCGGGACATTCTACGAGCAGTACTTC
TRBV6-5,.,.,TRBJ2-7,CASNHPGRGYEQYF,TGTGCCAGCAATCATCCCGGGAGAGGCTACGAGCAGTACTTC
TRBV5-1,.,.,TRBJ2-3,CASSPYGTSTDTQYF,TGCGCCAGCAGCCCTTATGGAACTAGCACAGATACGCAGTATTTT
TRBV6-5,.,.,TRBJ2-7,CASSSPSGQIRGEQYF,TGTGCCAGCAGTTCCCCCAGCGGGCAAATTAGGGGCGAGCAGTACTTC